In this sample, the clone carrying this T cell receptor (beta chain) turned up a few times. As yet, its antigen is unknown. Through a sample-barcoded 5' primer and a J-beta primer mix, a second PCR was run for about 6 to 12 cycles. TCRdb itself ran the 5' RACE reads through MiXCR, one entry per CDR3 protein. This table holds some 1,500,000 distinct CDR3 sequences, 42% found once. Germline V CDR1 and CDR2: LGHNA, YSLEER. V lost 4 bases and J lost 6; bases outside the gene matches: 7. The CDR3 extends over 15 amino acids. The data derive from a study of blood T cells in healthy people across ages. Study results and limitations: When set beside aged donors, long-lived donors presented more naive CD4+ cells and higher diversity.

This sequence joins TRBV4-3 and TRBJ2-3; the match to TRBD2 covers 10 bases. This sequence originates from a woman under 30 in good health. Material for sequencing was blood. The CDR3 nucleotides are TGCGCCAGCAGCCGTTATAGCGGGAGGTTCGATACGCAGTATTTT. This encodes CASSRYSGRFDTQYF.